This is a list of T cell receptor beta chains from one sample in a study of T cell changes during pregnancy in multiple sclerosis. Some clones are missing from TCRdb's copy, which holds only in-frame ones; the method was immunoSEQ multiplex PCR. Among about 44,000 clones, roughly 90% were seen once, and the ten largest hold approximately 0.7%. The sample was CD4+ T cells from peripheral blood mononuclear cells, taken before pregnancy. These receptors were collected from a female donor with multiple sclerosis, enrolled in a pregnancy study. The CDR3 runs from the conserved cysteine through the conserved F or W. Fields, in order: CDR3 protein, CDR3 DNA, J gene, V gene, clone size, D gene. The D gene is left open where the match is weak. Size is omitted from some rows. Given values are once, few, many or a class for expanded clones.

CASSTRQGRTYEQYF,TGTGCCAGCAGTACAAGACAGGGGAGGACCTACGAGCAGTACTTC,TRBJ2-7,TRBV6-5,once,TRBD1
CASRRLLSGNTIYF,TGTGCCAGCAGACGTCTACTCTCTGGAAACACCATATATTTT,TRBJ1-3,TRBV2,NA,NA
CASSSHLRGGDTQYF,TGTGCCAGCAGCTCCCACCTACGCGGGGGGGATACGCAGTATTTT,TRBJ2-3,TRBV7-3,NA,TRBD2
CASSLTGASGNTIYF,TGCGCCAGCAGCTTAACAGGGGCCTCAGGAAACACCATATATTTT,TRBJ1-3,TRBV5-1,NA,TRBD1
CASSATGLAGVNEQFF,TGTGCCAGCAGCGCTACGGGACTAGCGGGAGTCAATGAGCAGTTCTTC,TRBJ2-1,TRBV9,NA,TRBD2
CASSLGPAYEQYF,TGCGCCAGCAGCTTGGGGCCAGCCTACGAGCAGTACTTC,TRBJ2-7,TRBV5-1,few,NA
CASSLSLAGGPRNEQFF,TGTGCCAGCAGCTTGTCCTTAGCGGGAGGGCCGCGGAATGAGCAGTTCTTC,TRBJ2-1,TRBV7-3,NA,TRBD2
CASSYPGAGVYGYTF,TGTGCCAGCAGTTACCCGGGCGCAGGGGTCTATGGCTACACCTTC,TRBJ1-2,TRBV6-6,NA,NA
CASSMGGLAGLPPNEQFF,TGTGCCAGCAGCATGGGGGGACTAGCGGGACTACCCCCCAATGAGCAGTTCTTC,TRBJ2-1,TRBV21-1,NA,NA
CASSHRAVGEKLFF,TGTGCCAGTAGTCACAGGGCGGTGGGTGAAAAACTGTTTTTT,TRBJ1-4,TRBV19,NA,NA
CASSGQYNQPQHF,TGTGCCAGCAGTGGACAGTACAATCAGCCCCAGCATTTT,TRBJ1-5,TRBV2,NA,NA
CASSPQATDTQYF,TGTGCCAGCAGCCCCCAGGCCACGGATACGCAGTATTTT,TRBJ2-3,TRBV14,once,NA
CAISESGHNTGELFF,TGTGCCATCAGTGAGTCGGGACACAACACCGGGGAGCTGTTTTTT,TRBJ2-2,TRBV10-3,NA,NA
CASRGGNTGELFF,TGTGCCAGCAGGGGGGGGAACACCGGGGAGCTGTTTTTT,TRBJ2-2,TRBV28,NA,NA
CASSFGQGVYEQYF,TGTGCCAGCAGCTTCGGACAGGGAGTCTACGAGCAGTACTTC,TRBJ2-7,TRBV7-9,NA,TRBD1
CASGRGGVEAFF,TGTGCTAGTGGGAGGGGCGGGGTGGAAGCTTTCTTT,TRBJ1-1,TRBV12-5,NA,NA
CASSWTSATGELFF,TGTGCCAGCAGCTGGACTAGCGCCACCGGGGAGCTGTTTTTT,TRBJ2-2,TRBV5-5,few,TRBD2
CASSPYGGGRVNTEAFF,TGTGCCAGTAGCCCCTATGGGGGCGGGCGGGTGAACACTGAAGCTTTCTTT,TRBJ1-1,TRBV19,NA,NA
CASSIVTGRPSETQYF,TGTGCCAGTAGTATAGTTACGGGGAGGCCGAGCGAGACCCAGTACTTC,TRBJ2-5,TRBV19,NA,NA
CASSQEGGVVDYGYTF,TGCGCCAGCAGCCAAGAGGGAGGAGTCGTTGACTATGGCTACACCTTC,TRBJ1-2,TRBV4-1,NA,NA
CASNQYSGAHYGYTF,TGTGCCAGCAACCAATACTCAGGGGCCCACTATGGCTACACCTTC,TRBJ1-2,TRBV6-1,NA,NA
CASSSLAIFYNEQFF,TGTGCCAGCAGCTCCCTTGCGATATTTTACAATGAGCAGTTCTTC,TRBJ2-1,TRBV2,NA,NA
CASSYTSGGGNEQFF,TGTGCCAGCAGTTACACTAGCGGGGGGGGCAATGAGCAGTTCTTC,TRBJ2-1,TRBV6-5,NA,TRBD2
CASRDTGSRANTEAFF,TGTGCCAGCAGAGACACAGGGAGTCGGGCTAACACTGAAGCTTTCTTT,TRBJ1-1,TRBV13,NA,NA
CASSEYGASGLYNEQFF,TGTGCCAGCAGTGAATATGGGGCTAGCGGACTATACAATGAGCAGTTCTTC,TRBJ2-1,TRBV6-1,NA,TRBD2
CASSRTSANEQFF,TGTGCCAGCAGCCGGACTAGCGCCAATGAGCAGTTCTTC,TRBJ2-1,TRBV7-9,NA,TRBD2
CASSLDRGLGYTF,TGTGCCAGCAGTTTGGACAGGGGGCTTGGCTACACCTTC,TRBJ1-2,TRBV28,NA,TRBD1
CASSLETSGRYEQYF,TGTGCCAGCAGCTTAGAGACTAGCGGGAGATACGAGCAGTACTTC,TRBJ2-7,TRBV11-2,NA,TRBD2
CASSPVGDRGQVSYGYTF,TGTGCCAGCAGCCCGGTAGGGGACAGGGGGCAGGTTAGCTATGGCTACACCTTC,TRBJ1-2,TRBV11-2,NA,TRBD1
CATSSTSGRPLAKNIQYF,TGTGCCACCAGCAGCACTAGCGGGAGGCCCCTAGCCAAAAACATTCAGTACTTC,TRBJ2-4,TRBV15,NA,TRBD2
CASSQEGPGTAYNSPLHF,TGCGCCAGCAGCCAAGAGGGCCCCGGGACAGCTTATAATTCACCCCTCCACTTT,TRBJ1-6,TRBV4-3,NA,TRBD1
CASSLGGALVPGELFF,TGTGCCAGCAGCCTGGGGGGGGCCTTAGTCCCCGGGGAGCTGTTTTTT,TRBJ2-2,TRBV11-3,NA,NA
CATSRGGTDYEQYF,TGTGCCACCAGCAGGGGGGGAACAGACTACGAGCAGTACTTC,TRBJ2-7,TRBV15,NA,NA
CSATQGQDTQYF,TGCAGCGCGACCCAGGGACAGGATACGCAGTATTTT,TRBJ2-3,TRBV29-1,NA,TRBD1
CASSLVGGGGEQFF,TGTGCCAGCAGTTTGGTGGGAGGGGGAGGTGAGCAGTTCTTC,TRBJ2-1,TRBV28,NA,NA
CASSIWTSGTSSYEQYF,TGTGCCAGTAGTATATGGACTAGCGGGACTAGCTCCTACGAGCAGTACTTC,TRBJ2-7,TRBV19,NA,TRBD2
CASQDRENTEAFF,TGCGCCAGTCAAGACAGGGAGAACACTGAAGCTTTCTTT,TRBJ1-1,TRBV4-3,NA,TRBD1
CASSRTSSGGRNEQFF,TGTGCCAGCAGTCGAACATCTTCAGGGGGGCGGAATGAGCAGTTCTTC,TRBJ2-1,TRBV28,NA,NA
CASSLTLTGNSPLHF,TGCGCCAGCAGCTTGACACTAACGGGGAATTCACCCCTCCACTTT,TRBJ1-6,TRBV5-1,NA,NA
CASSERGLWGYTF,TGTGCCAGCAGTGAGAGGGGACTCTGGGGCTACACCTTC,TRBJ1-2,TRBV2,NA,NA